This entry lists 18 T cell receptor beta chains sequenced from one sample in a study of identical twins. TCRdb processed the 5' RACE reads anew with MiXCR; each CDR3 protein has one entry. The table has about 250,000 distinct CDR3 sequences, approximately 8% seen once. This sample was also put to use in a study of yellow fever vaccine responses in identical twins.

Sequencing was done on a sample of CD8+ T cells sorted from blood. These TCRs come from a woman younger than 30 in good health.

This clonotype occurred a few times. The rearrangement uses TRBV28 and TRBJ2-3; D not certain. The V and J ends lost 5 bases and 2 bases respectively, with 14 bases between them. The CDR3 loop spans 15 amino acids. The germline V gene has CDR1 MDHEN and CDR2 SYDVKM. CDR3 sequence reads: CASSLGWADTDTQYF. The CDR3 DNA reads TGTGCCAGCAGTCTGGGTTGGGCGGACACAGATACGCAGTATTTT.

The rearrangement links TRBV7-6 to TRBJ2-2; 12 nucleotides line up with TRBD2. Looked up from germline, CDR1 is SGHVS and CDR2 is FNYEAQ. The J segment lost 0 bases and the V segment lost 2 bases, leaving 4 bases of the junction unmatched. The CDR3 spans 18 residues. CDR3 loop: CASSLSSGRATNTGELFF. The CDR3 DNA reads TGTGCCAGCAGCTTATCTAGCGGGAGGGCTACGAACACCGGGGAGCTGTTTTTT. Drawing the rest from reference TRBV7-6 and TRBJ2-2, the complete variable domain is GAGVSQSPRYKVTKRGQDVALRCDPISGHVSLYWYRQALGQGPEFLTYFNYEAQQDKSGLPNDRFSAERPEGSISTLTIQRTEQRDSAMYRCASSLSSGRATNTGELFFGEGSRLTVL.

The CDR3 DNA is TGTGCCAGCAGTTACTCAGGGGGGTCGGTGGAGCAGTTCTTC. This sequence encodes CASSYSGGSVEQFF. The V gene is TRBV11-2, the J gene TRBJ2-1, with TRBD1 as a possible D gene (7 bases). This CDR3 has 14 residues. Between the trimmed V and J ends, which lost 6 bases and 10 bases, there was a span of 19 bases. Germline lookup yields CDR1 SGHAT and CDR2 FQNNGV.

This clonotype was seen at least ten times. CDR3 loop: CASSQGRQGFYNEQFF. The CDR3 DNA sequence: TGCGCCAGCAGCCAGGGACGACAGGGTTTCTACAATGAGCAGTTCTTC. The gene calls are TRBV4-1 and TRBJ2-1; 7 bases match TRBD1. The CDR3 is 16 amino acids. The ends lost 3 bases at V and 3 bases at J; junction bases unmatched: 8. Germline V gene data show CDR1 as MGHRA and CDR2 as YSYEKL.

This clonotype appeared many times. The chain recombines TRBV7-8 with TRBJ2-3; 13 bases are a match to TRBD2. Trimming cost V 5 bases and J 1 base; bases outside gene matches: 9. The CDR3 totals 18 residues. CDR1 and CDR2 (germline): SGHVS, FQNEAQ. DNA of the CDR3: TGTGCCAGCAGCGCCGGGACTAGCGGGGAGTGGGGCACAGATACGCAGTATTTT. Protein sequence: CASSAGTSGEWGTDTQYF.

The chain has TRBV15 and TRBJ2-1; 9 bases fit TRBD2. CDR1 is LNHNV and CDR2 is YYDKDF in the germline V gene (reference sequence). Germline trimming cut 0 bases from V and 0 bases from J; bases unmatched to any gene: 9. CDR3 size: 19 residues. In nucleotides, the CDR3 is TGTGCCACCAGCAGAGAACGGGCGGGGGGGCCATCCTCCTACAATGAGCAGTTCTTC. It yields the protein CATSRERAGGPSSYNEQFF. Based on the CDR3 plus reference TRBV15 and TRBJ2-1, the full variable domain is DAMVIQNPRYQVTQFGKPVTLSCSQTLNHNVMYWYQQKSSQAPKLLFHYYDKDFNNEADTPDNFQSRRPNTSFCFLDIRSPGLGDTAMYLCATSRERAGGPSSYNEQFFGPGTRLTVL.

The chain has TRBV28 and TRBJ2-1; 9 nucleotides agree with TRBD2. The CDR3 length is 16 residues. Germline trimming cut 5 bases from V and 5 bases from J; bases unmatched to any gene: 10. Germline V CDR1 and CDR2: MDHEN, SYDVKM. The CDR3 DNA is TGTGCCAGCAGTGCCCGACTAGCGGTAAAGGACAATGAGCAGTTCTTC. Its translation is CASSARLAVKDNEQFF.

This clonotype has just a few counts. The chain couples TRBV27 to TRBJ2-1; no definite D call. The CDR3 is 15 amino acids. V was clipped by 2 bases and J by 7 bases, with 15 bases between them. CDR1 is MNHEY, CDR2 SMNVEV, per germline (reference sequence). CDR3 nucleotide sequence: TGTGCCAGCAGTTTAGGTGCCCCTATGTATAATGAGCAGTTCTTC. It codes for CASSLGAPMYNEQFF.

This clonotype was seen many times. This rearrangement joins TRBV2 to TRBJ2-1; D call uncertain. Trimming left V 4 bases short and J 6 bases short, with 7 bases between. The CDR3 length is 12 residues. CDR1 is SNHLY, CDR2 FYNNEI, per germline. Written as DNA, the CDR3 is TGTGCCAGCAGTGGGGTTGGCAATGAGCAGTTCTTC. The encoded protein is CASSGVGNEQFF.

This clonotype was counted many times. CDR3 sequence (DNA): TGTGCCACCAGTGATTTGTTCCGGGGCGAGCAGTACTTC. Translation gives CATSDLFRGEQYF. The chain couples TRBV24-1 to TRBJ2-7; D might be TRBD2 (5 bases). V was trimmed by 0 bases and J by 6 bases, leaving 8 bases between them. The CDR3 extends over 13 amino acids. CDR1 is KGHDR, CDR2 SFDVKD, per germline.

This clonotype was found many times. The chain is built from TRBV4-1 and TRBJ2-7; D is unresolved. With 3 bases removed from V and 1 base from J, the gap between germline ends came to 10 bases. The CDR3 runs 14 residues. CDR1 is MGHRA and CDR2 is YSYEKL in the germline V gene. The CDR3 nucleotides read TGCGCCAGCAGCCATACTCCGTCGTCCTACGAGCAGTACGTC. As protein: CASSHTPSSYEQYV.

There are a few counts of this clonotype. V is TRBV29-1 and J is TRBJ1-1, with D perhaps TRBD1 (6 bases). The CDR3 runs to 12 residues. The germline V and J ends were trimmed by 5 bases and 1 base, with 8 bases remaining between them. CDR1 and CDR2 from the germline V gene are SQVTM and ANQGSEA. The CDR3 spells CSVWTANTEAFF. The DNA of the CDR3 is TGCAGCGTTTGGACAGCGAACACTGAAGCTTTCTTT.

This clonotype was recorded a few times. The CDR3 here is CSARGFRGPFNQPQHF. The CDR3 DNA reads as TGCAGTGCTAGAGGTTTCAGGGGGCCTTTCAATCAGCCCCAGCATTTT. This chain connects TRBV20-1 to TRBJ1-5; 8 nucleotides align to TRBD1. Germline V gene lookup returns CDR1 DFQATT and CDR2 SNEGSKA (reference sequence). V was clipped by 1 base and J by 3 bases; unmatched bases: 8. The CDR3 totals 16 residues.

The chain carries TRBV2 and TRBJ2-1; 7 nucleotides line up with TRBD2. The J segment lost 10 bases and the V segment lost 4 bases, leaving 7 bases of the junction unmatched. This CDR3 region has 13 residues. Germline V gives CDR1 SNHLY, CDR2 FYNNEI. This CDR3 is CASSGEEAGEQFF. CDR3 in DNA: TGTGCCAGCAGTGGGGAGGAAGCGGGAGAGCAGTTCTTC.

In its sample, this clonotype was seen a few times. The V and J genes are TRBV3-1 and TRBJ2-5; 9 bases map to TRBD1. Germline loops: CDR1 LGHDT, CDR2 YNNKEL (reference sequence). J lost 4 bases, V lost 1 base, and 4 bases had no gene match. This CDR3 spans 15 amino acids. CDR3 amino acids: CASSQGTGDLETQYF. The CDR3 DNA reads as TGTGCCAGCAGCCAAGGGACAGGGGATTTAGAGACCCAGTACTTC.

There are a few counts of this clonotype. This rearrangement joins TRBV4-1 to TRBJ2-3; TRBD1 is a possible D gene (5 bases). The length of the CDR3 is 15 residues. Germline V lookup: CDR1 MGHRA, CDR2 YSYEKL. Trimming took off 5 bases at V and 2 bases at J, with 14 bases between the two ends. CDR3 amino acids: CASSEGVSSTDTQYF. In DNA, the CDR3 is TGCGCCAGCAGCGAAGGGGTCAGTTCCACAGATACGCAGTATTTT.

This clonotype was detected only a few times. Here the CDR3 DNA reads TGTGCCAGCAGCTCGGGCGGTGGCACCCCTGAGGATGAGCAGTTCTTC. It specifies CASSSGGGTPEDEQFF. The chain is built from TRBV7-9 and TRBJ2-1; D ambiguous. With 4 bases removed from V and 8 bases from J, the gap between germline ends came to 21 bases. Germline lookup yields CDR1 SEHNR and CDR2 FQNEAQ (reference sequence). This CDR3 region has 16 residues.

This clonotype has a count of ten or more. This rearrangement joins TRBV7-9 to TRBJ1-1; unclear D gene. V was cut by 6 bases and J by 1 base, with 15 bases left in between. Germline CDR1 reads SEHNR; CDR2 reads FQNEAQ (reference sequence). CDR3 length equals 15 residues. CDR3 in DNA: TGTGCCAGCAGACTCCCAGGCGGTGGGAACACTGAAGCTTTCTTT. Its translation is CASRLPGGGNTEAFF.